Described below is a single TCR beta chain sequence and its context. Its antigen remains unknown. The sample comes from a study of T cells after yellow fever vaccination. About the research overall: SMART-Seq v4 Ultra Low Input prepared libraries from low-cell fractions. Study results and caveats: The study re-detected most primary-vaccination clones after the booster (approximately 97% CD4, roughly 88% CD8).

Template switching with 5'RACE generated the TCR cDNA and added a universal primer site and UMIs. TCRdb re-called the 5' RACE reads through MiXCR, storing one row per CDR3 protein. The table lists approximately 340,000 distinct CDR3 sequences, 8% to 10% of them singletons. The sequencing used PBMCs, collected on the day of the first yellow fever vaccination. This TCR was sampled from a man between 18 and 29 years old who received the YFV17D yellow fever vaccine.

The CDR3 loop reads CASSYSKSRRTRERGELFF. The CDR3 DNA is TGTGCCAGCAGTTACTCGAAATCACGTAGGACTAGGGAGAGAGGGGAGCTGTTTTTT. The rearrangement uses TRBV6-5 and TRBJ2-2; TRBD2 matches at 7 bases. CDR3 length equals 19 residues. V lost 0 bases to trimming and J lost 8 bases; unmatched junction nucleotides: 18. CDR1 MNHEY and CDR2 SVGAGI come from the germline V gene.